Listed below are T cell receptor beta chains from one sample, sequenced in a study of T cells in Graves' hyperthyroidism and ophthalmopathy. Each CDR3 protein is one row after TCRdb ran MiXCR on the multiplex PCR reads. The sample consists of around 350,000 distinct CDR3 sequences, about 15% of them appearing once. What was sequenced was blood. The origin of the receptors is a woman in her late teens or twenties with Graves' hyperthyroidism that later progressed to Graves' ophthalmopathy. Both conserved end residues are part of each CDR3. D genes are given only for firm matches. Clone size is stated in some rows and not others, as once, few, many or a class when expanded.

J gene | D gene | CDR3 length | clone size | V gene | CDR3 DNA | CDR3 protein
TRBJ1-1 | NA | 16 | many | TRBV18 | TGTGCCAGCTCGACCTGGGCTGAGCCCTCGAACACTGAAGCTTTCTTT | CASSTWAEPSNTEAFF
TRBJ2-7 | NA | 14 | many | TRBV5-1 | TGCGCCAGCAGCCTGTCTCCAAGGACCTACGAGCAGTACTTC | CASSLSPRTYEQYF
TRBJ1-5 | NA | 14 | many | TRBV20-1 | TGCAGTGCTAGGCGGCAGGGCGAAGGTCAGCCCCAGCATTTT | CSARRQGEGQPQHF
TRBJ2-1 | NA | 16 | many | TRBV7-7 | TGTGCTAGCAGCTTAGGTTCTCTAGGGTCCTACAATGAGCAGTTCTTC | CASSLGSLGSYNEQFF
TRBJ2-3 | NA | 15 | NA | TRBV20-1 | TGCAGTGCTGTAGGGGCGGACCCGTTAGCAGATACGCAGTATTTT | CSAVGADPLADTQYF
TRBJ2-7 | NA | 13 | many | TRBV15 | TGTGCCACCAGCAGAGAACGAACCTACGAGCAGTACTTC | CATSRERTYEQYF
TRBJ2-5 | NA | 11 | NA | TRBV6-2/TRBV6-3 | TGTGCCAGCATGAATTTAAAGACCCAGTACTTC | CASMNLKTQYF
TRBJ1-4 | NA | 15 | few | TRBV7-9 | TGTGCCAGCAGCCTAAACAGGAGGCTAGGGGAAAAACTGTTTTTT | CASSLNRRLGEKLFF
TRBJ2-1 | NA | 15 | NA | TRBV24-1 | TGTGCCACCAGTGATTTTAGGGAGCTCTACAATGAGCAGTTCTTC | CATSDFRELYNEQFF
TRBJ2-6 | NA | 15 | NA | TRBV19 | TGTGCCAGTAGTATCGGCCATACTGGGGCCAACGTCCTGACTTTC | CASSIGHTGANVLTF
TRBJ1-2 | NA | 11 | NA | TRBV6-1 | TGTGCCAGCAGTGAAGTTGGAGGGGCCACCTTC | CASSEVGGATF
TRBJ2-7 | TRBD1 | 13 | many | TRBV20-1 | TGCAGTGCCAACGACAGGGGGGTCTCCGAGCAGTACTTC | CSANDRGVSEQYF
TRBJ2-7 | NA | 13 | many | TRBV30 | TGTGCCTGGAGTGTTAGCGGTAACTACGAGCAGTACTTC | CAWSVSGNYEQYF
TRBJ2-3 | NA | 14 | many | TRBV27 | TGTGCCAGCAGTTTATCGATCCCAACAGATACGCAGTATTTT | CASSLSIPTDTQYF
TRBJ2-1 | NA | 16 | many | TRBV6-2/TRBV6-3 | TGTGCCAGCAGTTACCAAACTCGTACTTGGGATAATGAGCAGTTCTTC | CASSYQTRTWDNEQFF
TRBJ1-1 | NA | 15 | many | TRBV5-1 | TGCGCCAGCAGCACTTCAGGGGTGGGGATCACTGAAGCTTTCTTT | CASSTSGVGITEAFF
TRBJ2-7 | NA | 14 | many | TRBV4-3 | TGCGCCAGCAGCCAATCCAGGTGGCTCTACGAGCAGTACTTC | CASSQSRWLYEQYF
TRBJ2-5 | NA | 16 | NA | TRBV3-1 | TGTGCCAGCAGCGTAGGGGTTAGCGGTAGGAGGGAGACCCAGTACTTC | CASSVGVSGRRETQYF
TRBJ2-5 | TRBD2 | 16 | many | TRBV11-2 | TGTGCCAGCAGCTTTAGGGAGCGGGAGGTTCAAGAGACCCAGTACTTC | CASSFREREVQETQYF
TRBJ2-7 | TRBD2 | 20 | NA | TRBV28 | TGTGCCAGCAGTCCTTTCCGGGGACTAGCGGGAGGTGGAAGAGGCTACGAGCAGTACTTC | CASSPFRGLAGGGRGYEQYF
TRBJ1-4 | NA | 16 | few | TRBV5-1 | TGCGCCAGCAGCTTGCGCTTCGGGGCAACTAATGAAAAACTGTTTTTT | CASSLRFGATNEKLFF
TRBJ2-5 | NA | 14 | many | TRBV12-3/TRBV12-4 | TGTGCCAGCTCACGGGCTACCAGACAAGAGACCCAGTACTTC | CASSRATRQETQYF
TRBJ2-7 | TRBD1 | 14 | many | TRBV12-3/TRBV12-4 | TGTGCCAGCAGACCGGGACAGGACTCCTACGAGCAGTACTTC | CASRPGQDSYEQYF
TRBJ2-3 | NA | 14 | many | TRBV29-1 | TGCAGTGCTCGGGGCTCGATCCGCACAGATACGCAGTATTTT | CSARGSIRTDTQYF
TRBJ2-3 | TRBD2 | 19 | NA | TRBV18 | TGTGCCAGCTCACGCACTAGCGGAGGTCCTTTAACTAGCACAGATACGCAGTATTTT | CASSRTSGGPLTSTDTQYF
TRBJ2-3 | TRBD2 | 15 | NA | TRBV2 | TGTGCCAGCAGCTTGGAGCGGGAGGAGACAGATACGCAGTATTTT | CASSLEREETDTQYF
TRBJ2-2 | TRBD2 | 19 | NA | TRBV28 | TGTGCCAGCAGTTTAGTCGCTAGCGGTTTAAGGGGTAACACCGGGGAGCTGTTTTTT | CASSLVASGLRGNTGELFF
TRBJ2-2 | TRBD2 | 15 | few | TRBV5-1 | TGCGCCAGCAGAAGGACTAGCGCCAACACCGGGGAGCTGTTTTTT | CASRRTSANTGELFF
TRBJ2-2 | TRBD1 | 17 | NA | TRBV5-6 | TGTGCCAGCAGCTTTTGGGACAGGGGGCGAGGGGCCGGGGAGCTGTTTTTT | CASSFWDRGRGAGELFF
TRBJ1-2 | NA | 15 | few | TRBV20-1 | TGCAGTGCTAGAAAATCAGGGGCAGAAAACTATGGCTACACCTTC | CSARKSGAENYGYTF
TRBJ2-1 | TRBD2 | 16 | NA | TRBV7-2 | TGTGCCAGCAGCCGAACTACTAGCGGGGGATACAATGAGCAGTTCTTC | CASSRTTSGGYNEQFF
TRBJ2-1 | TRBD2 | 14 | NA | TRBV7-9 | TGTGCCAGCGGGCTAGCGGGAGAAACTAATGAGCAGTTCTTC | CASGLAGETNEQFF
TRBJ1-4 | NA | 15 | NA | TRBV7-9 | TGTGCCAGCAGCTTAGTTGGAACGGGTAATGAAAAACTGTTTTTT | CASSLVGTGNEKLFF
TRBJ2-4 | NA | 14 | NA | TRBV20-1 | TGCAGTGCTCAGCTCGGGTCGCGTTGGGACATTCAGTACTTC | CSAQLGSRWDIQYF
TRBJ1-1 | NA | 11 | many | TRBV12-3/TRBV12-4 | TGTGCCAGCAAGGTGGAGGGCGCGGCTTTCTTT | CASKVEGAAFF
TRBJ2-5 | TRBD1 | 15 | few | TRBV28 | TGTGCCAGCAGTTTGGAGACAGGGGTTCGGGAGACCCAGTACTTC | CASSLETGVRETQYF
TRBJ2-3 | TRBD2 | 16 | many | TRBV12-3/TRBV12-4 | TGTGCCAGCAGTAGAGTAGCGGGAGCTCGCACAGATACGCAGTATTTT | CASSRVAGARTDTQYF
TRBJ2-3 | NA | 14 | many | TRBV5-1 | TGCGCCAGCAGCTTAGGAATTAGCACAGATACGCAGTATTTT | CASSLGISTDTQYF
TRBJ2-1 | NA | 14 | many | TRBV28 | TGTGCCAGCAGCAATACAGGGTACCGGAATGAGCAGTTCTTC | CASSNTGYRNEQFF
TRBJ2-1 | NA | 13 | few | TRBV27 | TGTGCCAGCAGTCCCTACGACTACAATGAGCAGTTCTTC | CASSPYDYNEQFF
TRBJ1-2 | NA | 12 | many | TRBV20-1 | TGCAGTCCCTCCCAAGAGAACTATGGCTACACCTTC | CSPSQENYGYTF
TRBJ2-3 | TRBD2 | 15 | NA | TRBV20-1 | TGCAGTGCTACCTCGGGTAGCGGGGGGGCAGATACGCAGTATTTT | CSATSGSGGADTQYF
TRBJ2-2 | NA | 15 | few | TRBV13 | TGTGCCAGCAGCGACAACCCAATAAACACCGGGGAGCTGTTTTTT | CASSDNPINTGELFF
TRBJ2-1 | NA | 13 | NA | TRBV10-3 | TGTGCCTCCACAGGGAGGTTCGACAATGAGCAGTTCTTC | CASTGRFDNEQFF
TRBJ2-1 | NA | 15 | many | TRBV27 | TGTGCCAGCAGTTTGTTGGGACCGATTTACAATGAGCAGTTCTTC | CASSLLGPIYNEQFF